This T cell receptor beta chain was captured by sequencing in a study of blood T cells in healthy people across ages. General study results and limits: In long-lived donors, naive CD4+ cell counts and diversity exceeded those of aged donors. Shifts in expanded clonotypes may have been confounded by donor CMV status, which was unknown. Diversity of TCR beta correlated strongly with naive T cell percentage.

Comments on this clonotype: No antigen is known for it.

The CDR3 runs 18 residues. Germline V gene data show CDR1 as SGDLS and CDR2 as YYNGEE. Trimming removed 0 bases at V and 3 bases at J, with 22 bases between. The use of a sample-barcoded 5' primer and a J-beta primer mix characterized a second PCR of roughly 6 to 11 cycles. MiXCR, applied by TCRdb to the 5' RACE reads, yields one record per CDR3 protein. In the table there are around 1.7 million distinct CDR3 sequences, roughly 27% of which are singletons. The source material was blood. V and J are TRBV9 and TRBJ2-7; possible D gene TRBD1, 5 bases. This TCR was sampled from a woman in her twenties or thirties in good health. The CDR3 DNA follows: TGTGCCAGCAGCGTAGATCTCCGGAGTCAGGGAAGAATCTACGAGCAGTACTTC. This gives the protein CASSVDLRSQGRIYEQYF.